This T cell receptor (beta chain) was documented in a study of OX40 agonist ivuxolimab in advanced cancers. The CDR3 runs 13 residues. The junction had 9 bases not matched to a gene; V was cut back by 10 bases and J by 6 bases. CDR1 ENHRY and CDR2 SYGVKD come from the germline V gene. Only in-frame clones appear in the TCRdb table, and some are missing; sequencing was by immunoSEQ multiplex PCR. The sample has approximately 65,000 clones, about 92% seen once. The study, taken as a whole, reports: Among expanded peripheral T cells, antigen specificity went undetermined. Among the lowest peripheral clonal expansion occurred in 0.1-3.0 mg/kg partial responders.

By sample share, this clone is medium-sized (0.01 to 0.1%). Its antigen is not known. The chain recombines TRBV10-3 with TRBJ1-1; TRBD1 matches 9 bases. The sample in question was CD4+ or CD8+ T cells sorted from blood, obtained in a trial of the OX40 agonist ivuxolimab. The clonotype comes from an adult with an advanced solid tumor such as melanoma, head and neck, liver or kidney cancer. The CDR3 region is CATEQGAKAEAFF. The CDR3 nucleotides read TGTGCCACCGAACAGGGGGCGAAGGCTGAAGCTTTCTTT.